Listed below are T cell receptor beta chains from one sample, sequenced in a study of cytomegalovirus exposure and HLA in healthy donors. Here immunoSEQ multiplex PCR was the method, and the copy in TCRdb shows in-frame clones only, minus some. The table shows 200,000 or so clones, with roughly 80% occurring only once. Sample: PBMCs. Source of these receptors: a woman in her 30s in good health and CMV-seropositive. Each CDR3 is given without its conserved first and last residue.

>TRBV13|TRBJ2-1
ASSLAAGGPQF
>TRBV7-2|TRBJ2-7
ASSAELTGSYEQY
>TRBV6-6|TRBJ2-7
ASSYIRGSYEQY
>TRBV5-1|TRBJ2-1
ASSLGRELEQF
>TRBV12-2|TRBJ2-7
ASRLAERLGHYEQY
>TRBV6-1|TRBJ2-1
ASSDRGSPFSEQF
>TRBV5-6|TRBJ1-6
ASSVREQNSPLH
>TRBV27|TRBJ2-4
ASSWATGGVENIQY
>TRBV11-2|TRBJ1-2
ASSLDGGNYGYT
>TRBV6-5|TRBJ1-1
ASSYAGGRAEAF
>TRBV27|TRBJ2-3
ASSLTGRTDTQY
>TRBV5-6|TRBJ2-7
ASSSKKREVGYEQY
>TRBV4-3|TRBJ2-3
ASSQSGGGRADTQY
>TRBV29-1|TRBJ2-2
SAIEGTGELF
>TRBV4-1|TRBJ2-7
ASSQDPGQGSEPY
>TRBV4-2|TRBJ1-5
ASSLGSSNQPQH
>TRBV7-2|TRBJ2-5
ASSFKETQY
>TRBV5-6|TRBJ1-2
ASSLSGLGYT
>TRBV4-1|TRBJ2-7
ASSQDRKLYEQY
>TRBV6-1|TRBJ2-3
ASSRTSEGTDTQY
>TRBV4-1|TRBJ2-7
ASSQGSYEQY
>TRBV11-2|TRBJ1-6
ASSPPGLRNSPLH
>TRBV15|TRBJ1-1
ATSTGRRLQGRTEAF
>TRBV9|TRBJ2-3
ASSGQPRASGSTDTQY
>TRBV27|TRBJ1-2
ASGPTVYGYT
>TRBV11-2|TRBJ1-1
ASSPGGGRTEAF
>TRBV7-9|TRBJ2-1
ASSLNRGSEQF
>TRBV6-5|TRBJ2-1
ASSTGVEQF
>TRBV2|TRBJ1-2
ASTLGGTYGYT
>TRBV5-6|TRBJ1-1
ASSPWGTANTEAF
>TRBV2|TRBJ2-7
ASVGGVGYEQY
>TRBV6-1|TRBJ2-2
ASSEASGGAGELF
>TRBV10-1|TRBJ1-1
ASSNYSAIKTEAF
>TRBV6-5|TRBJ2-1
ASSAELYNEQF
>TRBV4-2|TRBJ2-5
ASSQAEGSLGETQY
>TRBV27|TRBJ1-2
ASSPQGYYGYT
>TRBV19|TRBJ2-3
ASSMGGRNTDTQY
>TRBV28|TRBJ2-7
ASSFMESGEQY
>TRBV6-1|TRBJ1-5
ASRALGNQPQH
>TRBV7-9|TRBJ2-5
ASSQGKQGAFAQETQY
>TRBV10-2|TRBJ1-5
ASSGDSRDSASNQPQH